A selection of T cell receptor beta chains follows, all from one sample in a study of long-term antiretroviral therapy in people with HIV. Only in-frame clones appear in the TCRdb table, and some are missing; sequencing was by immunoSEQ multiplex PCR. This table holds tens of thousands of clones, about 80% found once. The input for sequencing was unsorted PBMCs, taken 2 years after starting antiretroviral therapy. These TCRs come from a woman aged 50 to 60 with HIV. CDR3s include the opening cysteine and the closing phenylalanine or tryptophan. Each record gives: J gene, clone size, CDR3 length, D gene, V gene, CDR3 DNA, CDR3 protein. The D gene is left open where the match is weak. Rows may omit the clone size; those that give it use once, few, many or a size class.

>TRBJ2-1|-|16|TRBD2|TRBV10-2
TGCGCCAGCAGTGTTAAAAGCGGGGGGCCCTACAATGAGCAGTTCTTC
CASSVKSGGPYNEQFF
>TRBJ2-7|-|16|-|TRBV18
TGTGCCAGCTCAGCCCTCCGGGCCCAGGGGAACTACGAGCAGTACTTC
CASSALRAQGNYEQYF
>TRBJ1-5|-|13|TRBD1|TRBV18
TGTGCCAGCTCACCGGACAGGAATCAGCCCCAGCATTTT
CASSPDRNQPQHF
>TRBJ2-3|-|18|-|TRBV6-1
TGTGCCAGCAGTGTAGTAGGACAGCTGGCCGGGCTCCCAGATACGCAGTATTTT
CASSVVGQLAGLPDTQYF
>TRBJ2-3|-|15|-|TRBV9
TGTGCCAGCAGCGTAGAGGGCACAAGCACAGATACGCAGTATTTT
CASSVEGTSTDTQYF
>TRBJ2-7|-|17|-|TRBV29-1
TGCAGCGTTGAAGATCAAGACCCCGGGACATACTCCTACGAGCAGTACTTC
CSVEDQDPGTYSYEQYF
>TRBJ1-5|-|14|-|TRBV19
TGTGCCAGTAGTATAGCACGGATGAATCAGCCCCAGCATTTT
CASSIARMNQPQHF
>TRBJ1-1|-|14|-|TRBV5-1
TGCGCCAGCAGCTTGACAGGGCTCGACACTGAAGCTTTCTTT
CASSLTGLDTEAFF
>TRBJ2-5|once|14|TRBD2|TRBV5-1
TGCGCCAGCAGCCCGAGGGACTACTCAGAGACCCAGTACTTC
CASSPRDYSETQYF
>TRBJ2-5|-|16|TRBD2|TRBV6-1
TGTGCCAGCAGTGAATTTGGAGCGGGGGGGCGTGAGACCCAGTACTTC
CASSEFGAGGRETQYF
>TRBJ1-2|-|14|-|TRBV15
TGTGCCACCAGCAGAGGAGGGGAGTACCACGGCTACACCTTC
CATSRGGEYHGYTF